The next 15 T cell receptor beta chains were all read from a single sample in a study of spatial heterogeneity in lung cancer. Time point here: sample taken at primary tumor resection. TCRdb re-called the 5' RACE reads with MiXCR, one entry per CDR3 protein. Found here are under 14,000 distinct CDR3 sequences, 5.5% to 7.5% of them singletons; the top ten hold roughly 28%. The starting material was PBMCs, obtained at surgery. These receptors all stem from a male donor with early-stage non-small cell lung cancer.

V and J are TRBV30 and TRBJ2-5; TRBD1 matches 7 bases. The ends lost 3 bases at V and 5 bases at J; junction bases unmatched: 12. This CDR3 has 15 residues. Germline V lookup: CDR1 GTSNPN, CDR2 SVGIG (reference sequence). CDR3 coding DNA: TGTGCCTGGAGCGAAAAACTAGGGGGCGGTGAGACCCAGTACTTC. Translating it yields CAWSEKLGGGETQYF.

V gene TRBV28 combines with J gene TRBJ2-7, with 14 nucleotides matching TRBD2. V trimming: 3 bases; J trimming: 7 bases; junction bases outside the gene matches: 8. CDR3 length: 16 residues. Germline V gene data show CDR1 as MDHEN and CDR2 as SYDVKM. The CDR3 bases are TGTGCCAGCAGTTTGACTAGCGGGAGGGCCTTGGGGGAGCAGTACTTC. Its translation: CASSLTSGRALGEQYF.

This clonotype has at least ten counts. The chain links TRBV28 to TRBJ1-2, with TRBD1 as a possible D gene (6 bases). CDR1 and CDR2 from the germline V gene are MDHEN and SYDVKM. The ends were cut back, 4 bases at V and 8 bases at J, with 17 bases in the middle. The CDR3 is 14 residues long. The CDR3 spells CASSYGGRRGGYTF. In nucleotides, the CDR3 is TGTGCCAGCAGTTATGGAGGACGAAGGGGGGGCTACACCTTC.

The table lists this clonotype with many counts. DNA for the CDR3: TGTGCCAGCAGTGAAGCGCTTCCCACGGCCACTGAAGCTTTCTTT. This gives the protein CASSEALPTATEAFF. V gene TRBV2 combines with J gene TRBJ1-1; D unresolved. Trimming stripped 0 bases from V and 4 bases from J, with 12 bases between. The germline V gene has CDR1 SNHLY and CDR2 FYNNEI. The length of the CDR3 is 15 residues.

J is TRBJ1-4 and V is TRBV12-3 or TRBV12-4; the D gene is possibly TRBD1 (5 bases). CDR3 length: 16 residues. Trimming stripped 6 bases from V and 0 bases from J, with 14 bases between. Here the CDR3 DNA reads TGTGCCAGCAGACTGGGGGGAAGCGCAACTAATGAAAAACTGTTTTTT. It specifies CASRLGGSATNEKLFF.

This clonotype was picked up many times. The chain links TRBV10-3 to TRBJ2-7; TRBD2 aligns across 8 bases. J was trimmed by 3 bases and V by 3 bases; bases with no gene match: 10. Germline CDR1 reads ENHRY; CDR2 reads SYGVKD. The CDR3 has 16 residues. CDR3 in DNA: TGTGCCATCAGTGACCGAACGGGGGGGCTAAGCTACGAGCAGTACTTC. It encodes CAISDRTGGLSYEQYF.

In its sample, this clonotype ranks as medium-sized. V is TRBV11-2 and J is TRBJ2-6; D call uncertain. CDR3 size: 14 residues. With 3 bases removed from V and 2 bases from J, the gap between germline ends came to 5 bases. CDR1 SGHAT and CDR2 FQNNGV come from the germline V gene. CDR3 residues: CASSFSPGANVLTF. In DNA, the CDR3 is TGTGCCAGCAGCTTTAGTCCTGGGGCCAACGTCCTGACTTTC.

The CDR3 here is CSARGYNRVDSPLHF. The CDR3 region has the DNA TGCAGTGCTAGAGGGTATAACAGGGTCGATTCACCCCTCCACTTT. The V and J genes are TRBV20-1 and TRBJ1-6, with D possibly TRBD1 on 6 matching bases. Deletions cut 1 base from V and 8 bases from J, with 15 bases between. The CDR3 length is 15 residues. Germline V gives CDR1 DFQATT, CDR2 SNEGSKA (reference sequence).

The genes are TRBV20-1 and TRBJ2-3; TRBD2 matches at 10 bases. CDR1 is DFQATT and CDR2 is SNEGSKA in the germline V gene (reference sequence). The CDR3 has 14 amino acids. V gave up 5 bases and J gave up 3 bases; unmatched junction bases: 5. CDR3 in amino acids: CSAAGTSATDTQYF. The CDR3 bases are TGCAGTGCTGCCGGGACTAGCGCGACAGATACGCAGTATTTT.

This clonotype showed up just once. Being one base from a much bigger clone, this may be a read error. The J gene is TRBJ2-2, the V gene TRBV6-5; 9 bases map to TRBD1. This CDR3 is built from 15 residues. Germline CDR1 MNHEY, CDR2 SVGAGI. In DNA form, the CDR3 reads TGTGCCAGCAGAGGGGACAGGGAAAACACCGTGGAGCTGTTTTTT. Protein: CASRGDRENTVELFF.

This clonotype was detected ten times or more. This rearrangement joins TRBV10-3 to TRBJ2-7; no firm D call. The CDR3 covers 11 residues. The germline V gene encodes CDR1 ENHRY and CDR2 SYGVKD. Trimming stripped 3 bases from V and 4 bases from J, with 4 bases between. CDR3 amino acids: CAISDRYEQYF. The CDR3 DNA sequence: TGTGCCATCAGTGACAGGTACGAGCAGTACTTC.

This clonotype appeared a few times. The CDR3 spells CASSSLGSNQPQHF. CDR3 DNA: TGTGCCAGCAGCTCGTTGGGTAGCAATCAGCCCCAGCATTTT. The chain recombines TRBV12-3 or TRBV12-4 with TRBJ1-5; D not certain. Trimming stripped 6 bases from V and 0 bases from J, with 9 bases between. CDR3 length: 14 amino acids.

CDR3 sequence reads: CSARDTHRGGQPQHF. In DNA form, the CDR3 reads TGCAGTGCTAGAGATACACACAGGGGGGGACAGCCCCAGCATTTT. J is TRBJ1-5 and V is TRBV20-1; 8 positions agree with TRBD1. Germline V gene lookup returns CDR1 DFQATT and CDR2 SNEGSKA (reference sequence). V gave up 0 bases and J gave up 7 bases; unmatched junction bases: 8. The CDR3 consists of 15 residues.

CDR3 in amino acids: CASSYMGEGEAFF. The CDR3 bases are TGTGCCAGCAGTTACATGGGGGAAGGGGAAGCTTTCTTT. The chain recombines TRBV6-5 with TRBJ1-1; D is perhaps TRBD1 (5 bases). CDR1 and CDR2 from the germline V gene are MNHEY and SVGAGI. This CDR3 is built from 13 residues. The V end was cut by 2 bases, the J end by 8 bases, with 12 bases between.

Ten or more counts support this clonotype. This chain joins TRBV6-2 or TRBV6-3 and TRBJ1-1, with D unresolved. Germline assignment: CDR1 MNHEY and CDR2 SVGEGT. CDR3 length: 16 residues. Trimming took 2 bases from V and 1 from J, leaving 14 bases between them. The CDR3 is CASSYSRHPENTEAFF. The CDR3 DNA follows: TGTGCCAGCAGTTACAGCCGACACCCTGAGAACACTGAAGCTTTCTTT.